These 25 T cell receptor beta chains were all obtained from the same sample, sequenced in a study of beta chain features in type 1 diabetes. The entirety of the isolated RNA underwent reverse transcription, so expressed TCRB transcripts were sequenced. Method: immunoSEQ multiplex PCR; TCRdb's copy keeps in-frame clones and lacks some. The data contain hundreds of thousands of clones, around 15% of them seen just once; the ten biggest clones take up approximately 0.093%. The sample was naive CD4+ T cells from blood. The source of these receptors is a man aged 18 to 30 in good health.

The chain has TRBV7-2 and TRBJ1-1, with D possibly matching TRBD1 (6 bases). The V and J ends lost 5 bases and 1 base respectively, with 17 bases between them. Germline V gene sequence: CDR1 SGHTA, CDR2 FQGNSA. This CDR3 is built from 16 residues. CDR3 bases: TGTGCCAGCAGCCACCCGAGGGGGGGGGCGAACACTGAAGCTTTCTTT. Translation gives CASSHPRGGANTEAFF.

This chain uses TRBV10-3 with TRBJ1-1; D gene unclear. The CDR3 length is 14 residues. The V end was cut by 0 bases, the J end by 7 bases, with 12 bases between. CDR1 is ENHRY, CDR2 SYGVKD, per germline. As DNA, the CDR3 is TGTGCCATCAGTGAGTCGAGAGACTTTCTTGAAGCTTTCTTT. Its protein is CAISESRDFLEAFF.

CDR3 DNA sequence: TGCGCCAGCAGCCCCGATGGAGGGCCCTGGACGGATACGCAGTATTTT. Translating gives CASSPDGGPWTDTQYF. V is TRBV5-1 and J is TRBJ2-3; tentative D call: TRBD2 (6 bases). Germline V gene sequence: CDR1 SGHRS, CDR2 YFSETQ. Between the trimmed V and J ends, which lost 4 bases and 6 bases, there was a span of 21 bases. The CDR3 covers 16 residues.

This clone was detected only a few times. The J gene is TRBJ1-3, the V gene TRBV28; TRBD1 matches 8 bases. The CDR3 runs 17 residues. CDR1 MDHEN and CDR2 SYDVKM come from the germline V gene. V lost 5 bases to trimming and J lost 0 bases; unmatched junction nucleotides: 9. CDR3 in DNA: TGTGCCAGCAGTCCCAGGACAGGGAAAGCCTCTGGAAACACCATATATTTT. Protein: CASSPRTGKASGNTIYF.

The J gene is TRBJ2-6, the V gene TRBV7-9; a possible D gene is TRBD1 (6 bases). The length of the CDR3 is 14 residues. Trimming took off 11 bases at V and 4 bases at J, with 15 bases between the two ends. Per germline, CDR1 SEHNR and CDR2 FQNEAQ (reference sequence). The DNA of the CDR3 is TGTGCCCCTGAGGGGACACTGGGGGCCAACGTCCTGACTTTC. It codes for CAPEGTLGANVLTF.

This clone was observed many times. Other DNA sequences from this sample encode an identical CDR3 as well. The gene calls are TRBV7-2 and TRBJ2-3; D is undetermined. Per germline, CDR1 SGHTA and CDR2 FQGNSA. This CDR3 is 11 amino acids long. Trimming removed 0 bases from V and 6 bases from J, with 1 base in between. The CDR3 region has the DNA TGTGCCAGCAGCTTAGCGGATACGCAGTATTTT. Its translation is CASSLADTQYF. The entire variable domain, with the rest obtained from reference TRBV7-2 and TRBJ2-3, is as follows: GAGVSQSPSNKVTEKGKDVELRCDPISGHTALYWYRQSLGQGLEFLIYFQGNSAPDKSGLPSDRFSAERTGGSVSTLTIQRTQQEDSAVYLCASSLADTQYFGPGTRLTVL.

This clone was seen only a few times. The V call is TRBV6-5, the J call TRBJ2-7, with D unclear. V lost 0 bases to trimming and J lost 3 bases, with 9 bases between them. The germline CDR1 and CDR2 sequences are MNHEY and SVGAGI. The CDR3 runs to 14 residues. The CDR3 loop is CASSYSTLGYEQYF. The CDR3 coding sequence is TGTGCCAGCAGTTACTCGACTCTGGGCTACGAGCAGTACTTC.

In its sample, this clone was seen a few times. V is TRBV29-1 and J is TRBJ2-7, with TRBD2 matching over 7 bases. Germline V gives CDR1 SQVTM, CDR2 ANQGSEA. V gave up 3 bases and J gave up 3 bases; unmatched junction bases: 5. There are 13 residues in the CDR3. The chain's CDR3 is CSVEVAGVYEQYF. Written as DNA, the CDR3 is TGCAGCGTTGAGGTCGCGGGAGTCTACGAGCAGTACTTC.

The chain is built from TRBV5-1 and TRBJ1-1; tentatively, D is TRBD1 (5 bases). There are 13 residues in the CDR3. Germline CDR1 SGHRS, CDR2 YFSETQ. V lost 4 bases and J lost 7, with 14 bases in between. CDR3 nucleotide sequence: TGCGCCAGCAGCCCGGGGACCGCTGGTGAAGCTTTCTTT. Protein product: CASSPGTAGEAFF.

This CDR3 reads CASSFRRGLITEAFF. DNA of the CDR3: TGTGCCAGCAGTTTTCGAAGAGGGTTGATCACTGAAGCTTTCTTT. The V and J genes are TRBV28 and TRBJ1-1, with D uncertain. The germline CDR1 and CDR2 sequences are MDHEN and SYDVKM. The CDR3 is made up of 15 amino acids. Trimming took 3 bases from V and 4 from J, leaving 15 bases between them.

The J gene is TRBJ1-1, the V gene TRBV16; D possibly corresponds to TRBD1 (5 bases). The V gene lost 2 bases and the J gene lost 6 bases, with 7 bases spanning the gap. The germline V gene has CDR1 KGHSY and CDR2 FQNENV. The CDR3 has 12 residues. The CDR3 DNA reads TGTGCCAGCAGCCAAAGGACATCTGAAGCTTTCTTT. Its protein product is CASSQRTSEAFF. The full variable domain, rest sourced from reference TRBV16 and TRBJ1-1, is GEEVAQTPKHLVRGEGQKAKLYCAPIKGHSYVFWYQQVLKNEFKFLISFQNENVFDETGMPKERFSAKCLPNSPCSLEIQATKLEDSAVYFCASSQRTSEAFFGQGTRLTVV.

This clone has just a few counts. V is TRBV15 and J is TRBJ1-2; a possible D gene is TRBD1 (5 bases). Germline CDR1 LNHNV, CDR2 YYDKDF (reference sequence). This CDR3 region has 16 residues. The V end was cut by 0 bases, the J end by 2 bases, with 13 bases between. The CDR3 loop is CATSRDAAGLNYGYTF. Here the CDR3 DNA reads TGTGCCACCAGCAGAGATGCGGCAGGGCTAAACTATGGCTACACCTTC.

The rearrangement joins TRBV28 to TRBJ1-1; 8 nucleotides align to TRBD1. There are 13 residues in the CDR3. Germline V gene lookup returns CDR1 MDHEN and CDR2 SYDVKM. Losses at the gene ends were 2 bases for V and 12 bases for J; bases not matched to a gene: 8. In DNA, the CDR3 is TGTGCCAGCAGTTTAGGGACAGGTCTGAGATCTTTCTTT. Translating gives CASSLGTGLRSFF.

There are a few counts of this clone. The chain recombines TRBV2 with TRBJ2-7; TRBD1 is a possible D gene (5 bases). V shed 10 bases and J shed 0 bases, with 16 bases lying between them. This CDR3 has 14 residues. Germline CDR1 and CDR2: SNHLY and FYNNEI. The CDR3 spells CATQTAGHSYEQYF. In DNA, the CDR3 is TGTGCCACCCAAACCGCAGGGCACTCCTACGAGCAGTACTTC.

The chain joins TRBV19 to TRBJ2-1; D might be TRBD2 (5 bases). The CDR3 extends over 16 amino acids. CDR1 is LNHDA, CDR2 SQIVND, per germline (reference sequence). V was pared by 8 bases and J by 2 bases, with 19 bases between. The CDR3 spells CASGKGAGVTYNEQFF. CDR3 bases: TGTGCCAGTGGAAAAGGTGCCGGGGTAACCTACAATGAGCAGTTCTTC.

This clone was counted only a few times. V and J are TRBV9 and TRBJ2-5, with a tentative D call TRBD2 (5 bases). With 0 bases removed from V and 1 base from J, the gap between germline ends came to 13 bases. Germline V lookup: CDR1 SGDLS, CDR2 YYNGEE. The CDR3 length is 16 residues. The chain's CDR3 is CASSVGPSRPQETQYF. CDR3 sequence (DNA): TGTGCCAGCAGCGTAGGCCCTAGCAGACCCCAAGAGACCCAGTACTTC.

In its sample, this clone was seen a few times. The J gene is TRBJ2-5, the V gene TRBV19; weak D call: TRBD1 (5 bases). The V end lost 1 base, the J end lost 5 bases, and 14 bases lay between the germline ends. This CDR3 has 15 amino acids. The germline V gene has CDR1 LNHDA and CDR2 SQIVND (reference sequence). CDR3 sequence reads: CASSIGQGSRETQYF. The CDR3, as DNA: TGTGCCAGTAGTATAGGGCAGGGAAGTAGGGAGACCCAGTACTTC.

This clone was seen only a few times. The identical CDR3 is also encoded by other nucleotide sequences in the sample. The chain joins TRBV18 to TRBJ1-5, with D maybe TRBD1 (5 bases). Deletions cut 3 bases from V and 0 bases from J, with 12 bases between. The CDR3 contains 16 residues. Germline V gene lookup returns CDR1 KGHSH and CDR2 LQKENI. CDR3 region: CASSPQGSDSNQPQHF. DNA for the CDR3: TGTGCCAGCTCACCCCAGGGTTCGGATAGCAATCAGCCCCAGCATTTT.

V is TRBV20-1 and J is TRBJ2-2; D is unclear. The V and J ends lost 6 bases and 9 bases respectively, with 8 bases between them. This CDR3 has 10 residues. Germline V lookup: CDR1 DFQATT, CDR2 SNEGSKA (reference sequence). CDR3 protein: CSAVGRELFF. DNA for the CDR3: TGCAGTGCCGTCGGCCGGGAGCTGTTTTTT.

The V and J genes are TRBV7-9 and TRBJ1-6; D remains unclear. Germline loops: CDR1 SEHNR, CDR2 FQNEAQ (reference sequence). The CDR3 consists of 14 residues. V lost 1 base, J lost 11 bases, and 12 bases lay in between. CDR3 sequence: CASSLEGLGAPLHF. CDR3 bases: TGTGCCAGCAGCTTAGAAGGCCTCGGGGCACCCCTCCACTTT.

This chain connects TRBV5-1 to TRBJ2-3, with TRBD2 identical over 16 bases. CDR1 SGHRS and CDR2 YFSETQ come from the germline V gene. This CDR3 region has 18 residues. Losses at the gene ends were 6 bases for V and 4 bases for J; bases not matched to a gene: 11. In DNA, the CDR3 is TGCGCCAGCACCTTTGGGGGACTAGCGGGAGGGCCCTCAGATACGCAGTATTTT. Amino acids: CASTFGGLAGGPSDTQYF.

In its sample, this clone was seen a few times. CDR3 coding DNA: TGCGCCAGCAGCTTCGGGACAGGGCTTACCGAGCAGTACTTC. Amino acids: CASSFGTGLTEQYF. The chain joins TRBV5-1 to TRBJ2-7; 9 bases fit TRBD1. V dropped 2 bases and J dropped 6; count of bases not matched to a gene: 6. CDR3 size: 14 residues. Per the germline V gene, CDR1 is SGHRS and CDR2 is YFSETQ.

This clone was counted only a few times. CDR3: CASSQTGTEKLFF. The CDR3, as DNA: TGCGCCAGCAGCCAGACCGGGACCGAAAAACTGTTTTTT. The J gene is TRBJ1-4, the V gene TRBV4-1; perhaps TRBD1 as D (5 bases). Per the germline V gene, CDR1 is MGHRA and CDR2 is YSYEKL. The CDR3 sequence is 13 residues long. V was cut by 3 bases and J by 8 bases, with 10 bases left in between.

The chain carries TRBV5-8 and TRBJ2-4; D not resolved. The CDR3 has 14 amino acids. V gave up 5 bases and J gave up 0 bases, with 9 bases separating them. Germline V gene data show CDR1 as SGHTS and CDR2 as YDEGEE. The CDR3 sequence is CASRMRLAKNIQYF. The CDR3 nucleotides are TGTGCCAGCAGGATGAGGCTAGCCAAAAACATTCAGTACTTC.

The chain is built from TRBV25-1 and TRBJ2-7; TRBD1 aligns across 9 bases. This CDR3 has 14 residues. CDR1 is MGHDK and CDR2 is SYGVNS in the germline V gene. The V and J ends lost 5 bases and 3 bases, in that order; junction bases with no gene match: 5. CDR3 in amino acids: CASSKTGGVYEQYF. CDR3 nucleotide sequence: TGTGCCAGCAGTAAGACAGGGGGAGTCTACGAGCAGTACTTC.